What follows are 15 T cell receptor beta chains derived from one specimen sequenced in a study of metastatic and nonmetastatic thyroid tumors. TCRdb ran MiXCR on the PCR reads. The sample records tens of thousands of clones, 9.5% to 13% being singletons. Nobody among the patients had been given any treatment before thyroid surgery. Material for sequencing was blood. The receptors were sampled from a male donor with papillary thyroid cancer or a benign thyroid nodule (not recorded which). Some clones in this sample may be carry-over from other donors' samples.

The V and J genes are TRBV2 and TRBJ1-1; D remains unclear. The CDR3 sequence is 14 residues long. Trimming took off 6 bases at V and 0 bases at J, with 11 bases between the two ends. Germline V CDR1 and CDR2: SNHLY, FYNNEI. The CDR3 DNA sequence: TGTGCCAGCAGCGTCTTTACAATGAACACTGAAGCTTTCTTT. As protein: CASSVFTMNTEAFF.

J is TRBJ2-4 and V is TRBV18; 7 nucleotides agree with TRBD2. The germline CDR1 and CDR2 sequences are KGHSH and LQKENI. This CDR3 is 15 amino acids long. V lost 2 bases to trimming and J lost 1 base; unmatched junction nucleotides: 2. CDR3 in amino acids: CASSPAGGAKNIQYF. In nucleotides, the CDR3 is TGTGCCAGCTCACCAGCCGGGGGGGCCAAAAACATTCAGTACTTC.

The table lists this clone with many counts. This chain joins TRBV4-1 and TRBJ1-5; D gene ambiguous. V was shortened by 4 bases and J by 6 bases, with 16 bases between the two germline ends. The CDR3 covers 15 residues. Per germline, CDR1 MGHRA and CDR2 YSYEKL. CDR3 sequence: CASSPEPQSSQPQHF. For the CDR3, the DNA is TGCGCCAGCAGCCCGGAACCCCAGTCCAGTCAGCCCCAGCATTTT.

Ten or more counts support this clone. This sequence joins TRBV20-1 and TRBJ2-7, with 12 bases matching TRBD1. Germline CDR1 DFQATT, CDR2 SNEGSKA (reference sequence). The CDR3 has 14 residues. V shed 3 bases and J 5 bases; nucleotides not matched to a gene: 5. Here the CDR3 DNA reads TGCAGTGCTAGCCCTGGGACAGGGGGCAACGAGCAGTACTTC. Protein sequence: CSASPGTGGNEQYF.

This clone has at least ten counts. The rearrangement uses TRBV18 and TRBJ2-5; 7 bases are a match to TRBD1. This CDR3 comprises 15 residues. The ends lost 6 bases at V and 1 base at J; junction bases unmatched: 8. Germline CDR1 is KGHSH and CDR2 is LQKENI. The CDR3 spells CASSQEGQVQETQYF. CDR3 sequence (DNA): TGTGCCAGCTCGCAGGAAGGACAGGTCCAAGAGACCCAGTACTTC.

The chain has TRBV20-1 and TRBJ1-5, with 9 bases aligning to TRBD1. The V gene end was trimmed by 6 bases and the J gene end by 8 bases; junction bases not matched to a gene: 8. The CDR3 contains 13 residues. Per germline, CDR1 DFQATT and CDR2 SNEGSKA (reference sequence). CDR3 coding DNA: TGCAGTGCCTTGGACAGGGGAGAGGAGCCCCAGCATTTT. Protein: CSALDRGEEPQHF.

This clone was recorded at least ten times. The genes are TRBV28 and TRBJ2-4, with a weak D call TRBD2 (5 bases). From germline, CDR1 is MDHEN and CDR2 SYDVKM. There are 17 residues in the CDR3. Trimming took off 2 bases at V and 0 bases at J, with 14 bases between the two ends. CDR3 DNA sequence: TGTGCCAGCAGTTTAGTGGGCCGTGGACTAGCCAAAAACATTCAGTACTTC. Residues: CASSLVGRGLAKNIQYF.

About this clone: One end of the junction does not line up with germline, which may come from a read error. The chain uses TRBV7-8 and TRBJ2-2, with D maybe TRBD2 (6 bases). The CDR3 is 17 residues long. Germline-derived CDR1 and CDR2 are SGHVS and FQNEAQ. The CDR3 sequence is CASSLGEQRAGTGELFF. CDR3 in DNA: TGTGCCAGCAGCTTAGGCGAACAGCGGGCAGGCACCGGTGAGCTGTTTTTT.

This clone was found many times. The chain combines TRBV28 with TRBJ1-1; D uncertain. This CDR3 spans 14 amino acids. Trimming pared 2 bases from V and 3 bases from J, leaving 10 bases between. Germline V CDR1 and CDR2: MDHEN, SYDVKM. The CDR3 here is CASSLRDAYTEAFF. The DNA for the CDR3 is TGTGCCAGCAGTTTAAGGGATGCTTACACTGAAGCTTTCTTT.

Many counts were recorded for this clone. This may come from a read error, since a much larger clone is one base off. This same CDR3 is encoded by further DNA sequences in the sample. This chain connects TRBV6-1 to TRBJ1-1; a weak D match, TRBD1 (5 bases). Germline assignment: CDR1 MNHNS and CDR2 SASEGT. The CDR3 covers 13 residues. Trimming removed 6 bases from V and 1 base from J, with 9 bases in between. CDR3 loop: CASSRQRNTEAFF. The CDR3 bases are TGTGCCAGCAGCCGACAGCGGAACACTGAAGCTTTCTTT.

This clone has at least ten counts. Additional DNA sequences in this sample encode the identical CDR3. The gene calls are TRBV2 and TRBJ2-3, with D perhaps TRBD2 (6 bases). The CDR3 spans 15 residues. The germline CDR1 and CDR2 sequences are SNHLY and FYNNEI. The ends were cut back, 4 bases at V and 1 base at J, with 12 bases in the middle. Here the CDR3 DNA reads TGTGCCAGCAGTGGATTCGGGGGTCGCACAGATACGCAGTATTTT. Residues: CASSGFGGRTDTQYF.

This clone came up many times. V gene TRBV12-3 or TRBV12-4 combines with J gene TRBJ2-3; D is undetermined. The CDR3 runs to 18 residues. V lost 2 bases and J 0 bases, leaving 18 bases between the germline ends. This CDR3 is CASSLNPLRIPSTDTQYF. CDR3 in DNA: TGTGCCAGCAGTTTAAATCCCTTACGAATACCTAGCACAGATACGCAGTATTTT.

Notes on this clone: One base away lies a much larger clone, so this may be a sequencing read error. Other DNA sequences in this specimen translate into the identical CDR3. The rearrangement joins TRBV3-1 to TRBJ1-4; D may be TRBD1 (5 bases). The CDR3 consists of 15 residues. The germline V gene encodes CDR1 LGHDT and CDR2 YNNKEL (reference sequence). The CDR3 protein is CASSHGTGPNEKLFF. CDR3 coding DNA: TGTGCCAGCAGCCACGGGACGGGACCTAACGAAAAACTGTTTTTT. Using reference TRBV3-1 and TRBJ1-4 for the parts outside the CDR3, the full variable domain is DTAVSQTPKYLVTQMGNDKSIKCEQNLGHDTMYWYKQDSKKFLKIMFSYNNKELIINETVPNRFSPKSPDKAHLNLHINSLELGDSAVYFCASSHGTGPNEKLFFGSGTQLSVL.

This clone was observed a handful of times. The genes are TRBV18 and TRBJ2-1, with D possibly TRBD1 on 6 matching bases. The CDR3 has 13 residues. V dropped 5 bases and J dropped 4 bases, with 9 bases sitting between them. Germline-derived CDR1 and CDR2 are KGHSH and LQKENI. CDR3 in DNA: TGTGCCAGCTCAGCCGGACAGTACAATGAGCAGTTCTTC. Protein: CASSAGQYNEQFF. The variable domain in full, completed from reference TRBV18 and TRBJ2-1, reads NAGVMQNPRHLVRRRGQEARLRCSPMKGHSHVYWYRQLPEEGLKFMVYLQKENIIDESGMPKERFSAEFPKEGPSILRIQQVVRGDSAAYFCASSAGQYNEQFFGPGTRLTVL.

The rearrangement joins TRBV3-1 to TRBJ1-4, with 10 bases fitting TRBD1. Germline values: CDR1 LGHDT, CDR2 YNNKEL (reference sequence). The CDR3 has 18 residues. V shed 3 bases, J shed 1 base, and the junction held 8 bases outside the gene matches. CDR3 amino acids: CASSQKDRGRRTNEKLFF. The CDR3 nucleotides read TGTGCCAGCAGCCAGAAAGACAGGGGGCGAAGAACTAATGAAAAACTGTTTTTT.